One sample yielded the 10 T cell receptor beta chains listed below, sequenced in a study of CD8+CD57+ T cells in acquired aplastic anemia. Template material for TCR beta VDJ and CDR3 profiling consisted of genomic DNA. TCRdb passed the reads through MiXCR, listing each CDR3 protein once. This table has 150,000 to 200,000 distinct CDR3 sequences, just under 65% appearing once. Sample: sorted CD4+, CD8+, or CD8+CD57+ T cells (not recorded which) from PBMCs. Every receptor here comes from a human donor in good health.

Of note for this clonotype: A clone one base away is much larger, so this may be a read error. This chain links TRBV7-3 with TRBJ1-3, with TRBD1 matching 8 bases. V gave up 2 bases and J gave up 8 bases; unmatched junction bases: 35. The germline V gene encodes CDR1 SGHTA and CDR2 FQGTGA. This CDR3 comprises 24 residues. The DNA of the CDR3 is TGTGCCAGCAGCTTAGTCCCTCCCGAGATTCTACCACCCCCGGGACAGGTAATGGGAGACACCATATATTTT. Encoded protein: CASSLVPPEILPPPGQVMGDTIYF. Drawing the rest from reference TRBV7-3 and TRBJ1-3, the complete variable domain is GAGVSQTPSNKVTEKGKYVELRCDPISGHTALYWYRQSLGQGPEFLIYFQGTGAADDSGLPNDRFFAVRPEGSVSTLKIQRTERGDSAVYLCASSLVPPEILPPPGQVMGDTIYFGEGSWLTVV.

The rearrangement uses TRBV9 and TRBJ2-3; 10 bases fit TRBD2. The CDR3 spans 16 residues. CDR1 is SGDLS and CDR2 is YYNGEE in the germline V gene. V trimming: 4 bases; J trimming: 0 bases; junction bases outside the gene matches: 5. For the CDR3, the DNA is TGTGCCAGCAGCTCTCTAGCGGGGGCTAGCACAGATACGCAGTATTTT. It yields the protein CASSSLAGASTDTQYF.

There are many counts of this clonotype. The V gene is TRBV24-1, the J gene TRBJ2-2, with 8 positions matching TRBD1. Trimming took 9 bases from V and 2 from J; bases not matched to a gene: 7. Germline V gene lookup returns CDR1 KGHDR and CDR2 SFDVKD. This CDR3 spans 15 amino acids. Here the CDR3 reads CATSKDRANTGELFF. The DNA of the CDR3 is TGTGCCACCTCTAAGGACAGGGCCAACACCGGGGAGCTGTTTTTT.

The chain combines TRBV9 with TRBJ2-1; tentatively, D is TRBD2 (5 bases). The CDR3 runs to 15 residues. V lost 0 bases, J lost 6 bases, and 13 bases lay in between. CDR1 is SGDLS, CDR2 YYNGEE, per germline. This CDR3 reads CASSVGPTSGNEQFF. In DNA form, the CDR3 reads TGTGCCAGCAGCGTAGGCCCCACGAGCGGCAATGAGCAGTTCTTC.

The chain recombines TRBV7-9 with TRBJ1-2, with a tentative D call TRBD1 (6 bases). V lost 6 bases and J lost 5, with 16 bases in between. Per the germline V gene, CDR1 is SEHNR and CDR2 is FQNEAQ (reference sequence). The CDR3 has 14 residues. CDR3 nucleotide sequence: TGTGCCAGCAGGGAACTTTGGACAGAGTATGGCTACACCTTC. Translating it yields CASRELWTEYGYTF. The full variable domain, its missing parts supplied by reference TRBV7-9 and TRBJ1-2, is DTGVSQNPRHKITKRGQNVTFRCDPISEHNRLYWYRQTLGQGPEFLTYFQNEAQLEKSRLLSDRFSAERPKGSFSTLEIQRTEQGDSAMYLCASRELWTEYGYTFGSGTRLTVV.

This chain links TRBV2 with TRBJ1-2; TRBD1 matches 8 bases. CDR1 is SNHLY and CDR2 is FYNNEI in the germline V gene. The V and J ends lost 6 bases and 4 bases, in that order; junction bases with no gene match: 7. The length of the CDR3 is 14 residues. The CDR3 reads CASRTGERGYGYTF. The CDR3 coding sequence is TGTGCCAGCAGGACAGGGGAAAGAGGCTATGGCTACACCTTC.

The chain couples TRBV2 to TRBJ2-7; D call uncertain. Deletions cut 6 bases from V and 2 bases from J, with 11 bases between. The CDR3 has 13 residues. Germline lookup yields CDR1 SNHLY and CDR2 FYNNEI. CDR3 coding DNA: TGTGCCAGCAGCGCCTACCAGACCTACGAGCAGTACTTC. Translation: CASSAYQTYEQYF.

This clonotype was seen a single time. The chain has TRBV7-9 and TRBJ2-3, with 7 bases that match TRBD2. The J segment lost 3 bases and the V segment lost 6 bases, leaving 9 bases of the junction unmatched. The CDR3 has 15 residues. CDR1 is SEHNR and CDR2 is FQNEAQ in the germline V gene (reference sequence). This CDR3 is CASRDPWEGTDTQYF. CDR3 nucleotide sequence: TGTGCCAGCAGGGACCCATGGGAGGGTACAGATACGCAGTATTTT.

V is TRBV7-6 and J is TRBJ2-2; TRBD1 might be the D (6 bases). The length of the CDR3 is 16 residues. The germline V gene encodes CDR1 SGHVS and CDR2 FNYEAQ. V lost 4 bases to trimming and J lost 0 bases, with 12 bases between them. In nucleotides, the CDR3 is TGTGCCAGCAGCTCCCGGGACACGTCGAACACCGGGGAGCTGTTTTTT. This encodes CASSSRDTSNTGELFF. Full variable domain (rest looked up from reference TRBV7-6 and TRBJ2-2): GAGVSQSPRYKVTKRGQDVALRCDPISGHVSLYWYRQALGQGPEFLTYFNYEAQQDKSGLPNDRFSAERPEGSISTLTIQRTEQRDSAMYRCASSSRDTSNTGELFFGEGSRLTVL.

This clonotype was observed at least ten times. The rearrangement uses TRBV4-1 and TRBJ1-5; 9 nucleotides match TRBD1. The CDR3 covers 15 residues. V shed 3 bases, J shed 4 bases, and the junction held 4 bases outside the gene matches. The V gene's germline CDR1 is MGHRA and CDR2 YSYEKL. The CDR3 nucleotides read TGCGCCAGCAGCCATCCGACAGGGGGAAATCAGCCCCAGCATTTT. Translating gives CASSHPTGGNQPQHF.